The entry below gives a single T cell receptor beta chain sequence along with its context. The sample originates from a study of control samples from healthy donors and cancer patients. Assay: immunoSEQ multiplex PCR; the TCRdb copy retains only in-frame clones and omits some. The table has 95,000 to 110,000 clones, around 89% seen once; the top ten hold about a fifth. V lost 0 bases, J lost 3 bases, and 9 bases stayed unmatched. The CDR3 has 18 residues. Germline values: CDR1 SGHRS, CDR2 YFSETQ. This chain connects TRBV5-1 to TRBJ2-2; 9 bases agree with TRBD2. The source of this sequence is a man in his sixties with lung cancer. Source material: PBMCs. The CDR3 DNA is TGCGCCAGCAGCTTGGGACAGCGGGGGGACCTCGACACCGGGGAGCTGTTTTTT. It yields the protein CASSLGQRGDLDTGELFF.